The next 19 T cell receptor beta chains were all read from a single sample in a study of cytomegalovirus exposure and HLA in healthy donors. Use of 60 Vbeta and 13 Jbeta primers characterized the PCR. Generated by immunoSEQ multiplex PCR, the TCRdb table keeps only in-frame clones and is missing some. Its listing shows around 200,000 clones. The sequencing sample was made of PBMCs. The receptors here all came from a woman under 30 in good health and CMV-seropositive.

The genes are TRBV11-2 and TRBJ1-1; tentative D call: TRBD1 (6 bases). This CDR3 has 13 amino acids. Trimming cost V 5 bases and J 6 bases, with 13 bases left between them. The V gene's germline CDR1 is SGHAT and CDR2 FQNNGV. The CDR3 nucleotides are TGTGCCAGCAGCCCTTCAGGGGTCGCTGAAGCTTTCTTT. As protein: CASSPSGVAEAFF. Using reference TRBV11-2 and TRBJ1-1 for the parts outside the CDR3, the full variable domain is EAGVAQSPRYKIIEKRQSVAFWCNPISGHATLYWYQQILGQGPKLLIQFQNNGVVDDSQLPKDRFSAERLKGVDSTLKIQPAKLEDSAVYLCASSPSGVAEAFFGQGTRLTVV.

The rearrangement uses TRBV4-1 and TRBJ1-1, with D perhaps matching TRBD1 (5 bases). Per germline, CDR1 MGHRA and CDR2 YSYEKL. V dropped 4 bases and J dropped 1 base, with 7 bases sitting between them. The CDR3 runs to 13 residues. DNA for the CDR3: TGCGCCAGCAGCCTAGGACAGAACACTGAAGCTTTCTTT. This gives the protein CASSLGQNTEAFF.

This rearrangement joins TRBV29-1 to TRBJ2-3; D remains ambiguous. The CDR3 consists of 12 residues. Deletions cut 4 bases from V and 7 bases from J, with 12 bases between. Germline V gene sequence: CDR1 SQVTM, CDR2 ANQGSEA. CDR3 nucleotide sequence: TGCAGCGTTGGGCAGTCCTTGTATACGCAGTATTTT. It yields the protein CSVGQSLYTQYF.

The genes are TRBV5-4 and TRBJ2-3; 7 positions agree with TRBD2. With V trimmed by 10 bases and J by 1 base, 6 bases remained unmatched. This CDR3 spans 13 amino acids. The germline gives CDR1 SGHNT, CDR2 YYREEE (reference sequence). The CDR3 region is CAAGREGTDTQYF. In DNA, the CDR3 is TGTGCCGCGGGCCGGGAGGGCACAGATACGCAGTATTTT.

The chain's CDR3 is CAISVENTEAFF. The CDR3, as DNA: TGTGCCATCAGTGTAGAGAACACTGAAGCTTTCTTT. The chain is built from TRBV10-3 and TRBJ1-1; D is unclear. The CDR3 is made up of 12 amino acids. CDR1 ENHRY and CDR2 SYGVKD come from the germline V gene. The V end lost 4 bases, the J end lost 1 base, and 4 bases lay between the germline ends.

The rearrangement links TRBV5-1 to TRBJ2-1, with no clear D. Germline CDR1 SGHRS, CDR2 YFSETQ. The CDR3 length is 15 residues. Trimming took off 1 base at V and 4 bases at J, with 12 bases between the two ends. The CDR3 region has the DNA TGCGCCAGCAGCTTGACTAACTCCCCTTACAATGAGCAGTTCTTC. It translates to CASSLTNSPYNEQFF.

The chain uses TRBV5-1 and TRBJ2-5, with 10 bases lining up with TRBD2. CDR1 is SGHRS and CDR2 is YFSETQ in the germline V gene. The length of the CDR3 is 18 residues. V shed 0 bases and J 5 bases; nucleotides not matched to a gene: 13. This CDR3 reads CASSLDVASGSAVETQYF. The CDR3 DNA sequence: TGCGCCAGCAGCTTGGATGTGGCTAGCGGGAGTGCAGTGGAGACCCAGTACTTC.

The chain is built from TRBV11-2 and TRBJ1-1; 10 bases are shared with TRBD1. Trimming took 5 bases from V and 11 from J; bases not matched to a gene: 11. There are 14 residues in the CDR3. The germline CDR1 and CDR2 sequences are SGHAT and FQNNGV. CDR3 DNA: TGTGCCAGCAGCGGTCGGGACAGGGGACCGAAGGCTTTCTTT. Translating it yields CASSGRDRGPKAFF. Combining the CDR3 with reference TRBV11-2 and TRBJ1-1 gives the whole variable domain EAGVAQSPRYKIIEKRQSVAFWCNPISGHATLYWYQQILGQGPKLLIQFQNNGVVDDSQLPKDRFSAERLKGVDSTLKIQPAKLEDSAVYLCASSGRDRGPKAFFGQGTRLTVV.

The chain uses TRBV7-9 and TRBJ1-5, with TRBD1 matching 7 bases. J was trimmed by 3 bases and V by 5 bases; bases with no gene match: 4. CDR3 size: 14 residues. Germline CDR1 reads SEHNR; CDR2 reads FQNEAQ (reference sequence). As DNA, the CDR3 is TGTGCCAGCAGCCCCACAGGGGACAATCAGCCCCAGCATTTT. Amino acids: CASSPTGDNQPQHF. Full variable domain (outside the CDR3, taken from reference TRBV7-9 and TRBJ1-5): DTGVSQNPRHKITKRGQNVTFRCDPISEHNRLYWYRQTLGQGPEFLTYFQNEAQLEKSRLLSDRFSAERPKGSFSTLEIQRTEQGDSAMYLCASSPTGDNQPQHFGDGTRLSIL.

The chain couples TRBV4-2 to TRBJ2-5, with TRBD2 identical over 9 bases. Germline V gene data show CDR1 as LGHNA and CDR2 as YNFKEQ. Trimming took 0 bases from V and 9 from J; bases not matched to a gene: 17. This CDR3 region has 18 residues. Here the CDR3 reads CASSQEVRSGGGDSPQYF. DNA of the CDR3: TGTGCCAGCAGCCAAGAGGTTAGGTCGGGCGGGGGGGATTCGCCCCAGTACTTC.

The chain recombines TRBV4-2 with TRBJ2-2; TRBD2 aligns across 11 bases. The germline CDR1 and CDR2 sequences are LGHNA and YNFKEQ. The trim removed 0 bases at V and 6 bases at J, leaving 9 bases unmatched. This CDR3 contains 18 residues. The CDR3 loop is CASSQERRQTSGAGELFF. As DNA, the CDR3 is TGTGCCAGCAGCCAAGAGAGAAGGCAGACTAGCGGGGCCGGGGAGCTGTTTTTT.

This rearrangement joins TRBV5-1 to TRBJ2-5, with a tentative D call TRBD2 (6 bases). The CDR3 runs 12 residues. The ends were cut back, 2 bases at V and 11 bases at J, with 13 bases in the middle. The V gene's germline CDR1 is SGHRS and CDR2 YFSETQ. The CDR3 coding sequence is TGCGCCAGCAGCTTACCTCAGGGAGGACAGTACTTC. Translation: CASSLPQGGQYF.

V usage is TRBV9 and J usage is TRBJ2-1; D unclear. CDR1 and CDR2 from the germline V gene are SGDLS and YYNGEE. The CDR3 covers 13 residues. With 4 bases removed from V and 5 bases from J, the gap between germline ends came to 10 bases. The CDR3: CASSLTINNEQFF. In nucleotides, the CDR3 is TGTGCCAGCAGCCTGACAATTAACAATGAGCAGTTCTTC.

The rearrangement joins TRBV6-5 to TRBJ1-1; D perhaps matches TRBD1 (6 bases). Germline CDR1 MNHEY, CDR2 SVGAGI. The CDR3 covers 14 residues. V was cut by 6 bases and J by 4 bases, with 15 bases left in between. The CDR3 bases are TGTGCCAGCAGACTACAAGGACAGAGCACTGAAGCTTTCTTT. Residues: CASRLQGQSTEAFF.

The V and J genes are TRBV5-1 and TRBJ2-3; 12 bases match TRBD2. The trim removed 6 bases at V and 3 bases at J, leaving 5 bases unmatched. The CDR3 runs 15 residues. Germline V gene lookup returns CDR1 SGHRS and CDR2 YFSETQ. Here the CDR3 reads CASTVGLAGTDTQYF. CDR3 coding DNA: TGCGCCAGCACCGTCGGACTAGCGGGAACAGATACGCAGTATTTT.

The chain combines TRBV7-8 with TRBJ2-7; D is undetermined. The germline gives CDR1 SGHVS, CDR2 FQNEAQ. V was shortened by 1 base and J by 4 bases, with 5 bases between the two germline ends. The CDR3 covers 12 residues. CDR3 protein: CASSLVLYEQYF. In DNA, the CDR3 is TGTGCCAGCAGCTTAGTATTGTACGAGCAGTACTTC. Drawing the rest from reference TRBV7-8 and TRBJ2-7, the complete variable domain is GAGVSQSPRYKVAKRGQDVALRCDPISGHVSLFWYQQALGQGPEFLTYFQNEAQLDKSGLPSDRFFAERPEGSVSTLKIQRTQQEDSAVYLCASSLVLYEQYFGPGTRLTVT.

CDR3 residues: CASSTRQGATYEQYF. The CDR3 nucleotides read TGCGCCAGCAGCACCAGACAGGGGGCCACCTACGAGCAGTACTTC. The chain has TRBV5-1 and TRBJ2-7, with 10 nucleotides matching TRBD1. Germline V gene lookup returns CDR1 SGHRS and CDR2 YFSETQ. V dropped 4 bases and J dropped 2; count of bases not matched to a gene: 6. This CDR3 has 15 amino acids.

The genes are TRBV6-1 and TRBJ1-2, with 7 positions matching TRBD1. Germline loops: CDR1 MNHNS, CDR2 SASEGT. The V and J ends lost 3 bases and 7 bases, in that order; junction bases with no gene match: 8. There are 14 residues in the CDR3. The CDR3 DNA reads as TGTGCCAGCAGTGAGGGACAGCAAGTTCGTGGCTACACCTTC. Its protein is CASSEGQQVRGYTF.

This sequence joins TRBV25-1 and TRBJ1-4; D not certain. This CDR3 contains 16 residues. V was pared by 0 bases and J by 0 bases, with 8 bases between. Germline CDR1 is MGHDK and CDR2 is SYGVNS. The CDR3 loop is CASSEYRTSTNEKLFF. The DNA of the CDR3 is TGTGCCAGCAGTGAATATAGGACTTCAACTAATGAAAAACTGTTTTTT.